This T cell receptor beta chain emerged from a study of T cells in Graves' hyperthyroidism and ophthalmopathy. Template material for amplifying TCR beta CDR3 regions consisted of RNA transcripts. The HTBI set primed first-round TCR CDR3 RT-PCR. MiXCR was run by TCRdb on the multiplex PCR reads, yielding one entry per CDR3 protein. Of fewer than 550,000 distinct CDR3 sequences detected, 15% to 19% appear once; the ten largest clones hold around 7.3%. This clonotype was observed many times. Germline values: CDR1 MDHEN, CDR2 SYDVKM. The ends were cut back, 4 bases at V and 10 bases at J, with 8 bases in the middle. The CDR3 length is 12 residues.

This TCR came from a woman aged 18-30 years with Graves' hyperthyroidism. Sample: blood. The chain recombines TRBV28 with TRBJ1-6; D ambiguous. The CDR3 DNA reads TGTGCCAGCAGTTCGACCTCCTCACCCCTCCACTTT. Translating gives CASSSTSSPLHF.